This entry features one T cell receptor beta chain sequence. Antigen specificity is unknown. TCRdb used MiXCR to reprocess the reads, holding one entry per CDR3 protein. The data contain around 430,000 distinct CDR3 sequences, about 42% of them singletons. The entry originates in a study of T cell repertoires in cytomegalovirus infection. The wider study: HLA-C-restricted CMV epitopes, recently identified, and well-studied HLA-B-restricted ones were used by the study.

This clonotype was obtained from a human donor in good health (CMV status not recorded). Some clones in this sample may be carry-over from other donors' samples. This specimen was cultured PBMCs, taken from culture after CMV antigen stimulation.

The CDR3 protein is CASSPIGGGYEQYF. The CDR3 nucleotides are TGTGCCAGCAGCCCTATAGGCGGGGGTTACGAGCAGTACTTC. The V call is TRBV7-2, the J call TRBJ2-7, with TRBD2 identical over 7 bases. This CDR3 has 14 amino acids. The germline CDR1 and CDR2 sequences are SGHTA and FQGNSA. J was trimmed by 4 bases and V by 5 bases; bases with no gene match: 8.